This TCR beta chain appears in the sequencing data of a study of blood T cell repertoires in COVID-19. Original processing notes: For nucleated cells, counts were estimated from reference gene primer amplification. TCRdb's copy holds only in-frame clones and misses some; the assay was immunoSEQ multiplex PCR. The V and J calls and the clone size are those of that table, but D and trimming were determined from the DNA. The table records about 430,000 clones, over 75% of them present only once. With 7 bases removed from V and 0 bases from J, the gap between germline ends came to 14 bases. The CDR3 loop spans 15 amino acids. The germline gives CDR1 MDHEN, CDR2 SYDVKM.

The chain combines TRBV28 with TRBJ2-3, with D possibly matching TRBD2 (5 bases). The sequence was obtained from a man aged 25 to 40 who had recovered from COVID-19. The sample consisted of PBMCs or T cells enriched from blood (not recorded which). CDR3 in DNA: TGTGCCAGCACCGGGGAAACACCTAGCACAGATACGCAGTATTTT. Its protein product is CASTGETPSTDTQYF.